The TCR beta chain described here comes from a study of shared clonotypes between healthy human individuals. Libraries were prepared by immunoSEQ multiplex PCR; TCRdb keeps only in-frame clonotypes and omits some of them. The profile shows about 1.5 million clones, approximately 98% of them singletons. The CDR3 loop spans 15 amino acids. V was cut by 1 base and J by 4 bases, with 9 bases left in between. Germline values: CDR1 SGHRS, CDR2 YFSETQ. Remarks on this clone: Its target is not known.

General observations from the study: Clonotype sharing levels among donors were expected to vary with sequencing depth.

The sequence was collected from a man between 25 and 39 years old in good health. The V and J genes are TRBV5-1 and TRBJ2-6; the D gene is possibly TRBD1 (5 bases). Sequences were obtained from naive CD4+ T cells sorted from blood. Subset of the sample: CD45RA+ positively selected. The CDR3 loop reads CASSLRGNGANVLTF. Here the CDR3 DNA reads TGCGCCAGCAGCTTGAGGGGTAACGGGGCCAACGTCCTGACTTTC. Full variable domain (remainder filled in from reference TRBV5-1 and TRBJ2-6): KAGVTQTPRYLIKTRGQQVTLSCSPISGHRSVSWYQQTPGQGLQFLFEYFSETQRNKGNFPGRFSGRQFSNSRSEMNVSTLELGDSALYLCASSLRGNGANVLTFGAGSRLTVL.